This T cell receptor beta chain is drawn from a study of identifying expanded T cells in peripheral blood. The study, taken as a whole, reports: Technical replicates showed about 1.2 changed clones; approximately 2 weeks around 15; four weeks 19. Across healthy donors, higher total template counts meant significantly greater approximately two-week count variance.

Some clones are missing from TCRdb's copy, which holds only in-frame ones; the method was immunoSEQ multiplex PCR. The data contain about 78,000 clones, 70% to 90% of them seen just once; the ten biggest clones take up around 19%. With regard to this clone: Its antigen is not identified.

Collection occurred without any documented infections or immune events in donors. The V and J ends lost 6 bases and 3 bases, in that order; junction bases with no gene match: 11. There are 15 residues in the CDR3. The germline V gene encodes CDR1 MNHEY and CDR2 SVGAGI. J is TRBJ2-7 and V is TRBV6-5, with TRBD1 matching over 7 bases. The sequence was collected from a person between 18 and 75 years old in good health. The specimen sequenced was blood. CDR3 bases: TGTGCCAGCAGCTACACGACAGGGTTGGTCTACGAGCAGTACTTC. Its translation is CASSYTTGLVYEQYF.